This record looks at one TCR beta chain sequence and its context. Antigen: not known. Every TCR beta cDNA library bore unique molecular identifiers. Hundreds of thousands of cDNA molecules came from around 1 to 10 million T cells. A single record per CDR3 protein comes from TCRdb applying MiXCR to the PCR reads. This sample has about 430,000 distinct CDR3 sequences, with 39% found just once. With V trimmed by 6 bases and J by 0 bases, 5 bases remained unmatched. Germline CDR1 and CDR2: SGHKS and YYEKEE (reference sequence). CDR3 size: 16 residues. The sample comes from a study of post-analysis software for immune sequencing data. Study in general: Recorded disease courses covered relapsing-remitting, secondary progressive and progressive-relapsing multiple sclerosis. Some patients had no subtype annotation. Notes on the study in general: Compared against controls, patients with multiple sclerosis displayed significantly lower normalized Chao1 diversity. Included in a set of about five TRBV segments more frequent in patients than controls were TRBV5-6, TRBV5-1 and TRBV20-1. Strong co-clustering by F measure was evident for samples that had been prepared in the same batch.

The source material was blood. This clonotype originated in a girl aged 2 to 10 with multiple sclerosis. The rearrangement joins TRBV5-5 to TRBJ2-1; TRBD2 matches 11 bases. This CDR3 reads CASNPTSGTSYNEQFF. The CDR3 nucleotides are TGTGCCAGCAACCCGACTAGCGGGACCTCCTACAATGAGCAGTTCTTC.